This T cell receptor (beta chain) was profiled in a study of OX40 agonist ivuxolimab in advanced cancers. J was trimmed by 6 bases and V by 4 bases; bases with no gene match: 19. The CDR3 has 19 residues. Germline-derived CDR1 and CDR2 are SGHNT and YYREEE (reference sequence). Some clones are missing from TCRdb's copy, which holds only in-frame ones; the method was immunoSEQ multiplex PCR. The repertoire has roughly 91,000 clones, about 96% of them found once; the top ten carry around 2%. The sequences come from CD4+ or CD8+ T cells sorted from blood, collected in a trial of the OX40 agonist ivuxolimab. The chain links TRBV5-4 to TRBJ2-2; the match to TRBD2 covers 9 bases. The receptor comes from an adult with an advanced solid tumor such as melanoma, head and neck, liver or kidney cancer. The CDR3 nucleotides are TGTGCCAGCAGCACCCTCGGGGCGGGGGGGCCACCATCGTCCGGGGAGCTGTTTTTT. Translation: CASSTLGAGGPPSSGELFF.